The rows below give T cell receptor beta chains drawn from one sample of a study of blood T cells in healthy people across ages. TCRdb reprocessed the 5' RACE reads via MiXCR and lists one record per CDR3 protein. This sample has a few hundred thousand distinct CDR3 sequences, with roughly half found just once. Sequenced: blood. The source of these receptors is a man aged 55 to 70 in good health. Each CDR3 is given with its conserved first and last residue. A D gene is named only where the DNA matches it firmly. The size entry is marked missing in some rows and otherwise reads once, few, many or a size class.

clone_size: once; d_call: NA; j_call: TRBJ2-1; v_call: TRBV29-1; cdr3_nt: TGCAGCGTTGGTGGCGGGCAGGGTACCAACAATGAGCAGTTCTTC; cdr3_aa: CSVGGGQGTNNEQFF
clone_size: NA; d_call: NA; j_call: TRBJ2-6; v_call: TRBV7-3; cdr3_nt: TGTGCCAGCAGATTACCGGGATCTGGGGCCAACGTCCTGACTTTC; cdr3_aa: CASRLPGSGANVLTF
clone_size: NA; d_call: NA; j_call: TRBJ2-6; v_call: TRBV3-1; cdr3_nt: TGTGCCAGCAGCCAAGATACTTGGGCTGGGGCCAACGTCCTGACTTTC; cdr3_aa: CASSQDTWAGANVLTF
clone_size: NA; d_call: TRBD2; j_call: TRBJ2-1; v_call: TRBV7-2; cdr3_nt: TGTGCCAGCAGCCCCGGGCGGGAGAGAGGCAATGAGCAGTTCTTC; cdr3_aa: CASSPGRERGNEQFF
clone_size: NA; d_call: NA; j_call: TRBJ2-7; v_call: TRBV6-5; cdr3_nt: TGTGCCAGCAGTGCGTTGAAGGCCGGTGGGCAGTACTTC; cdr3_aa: CASSALKAGGQYF
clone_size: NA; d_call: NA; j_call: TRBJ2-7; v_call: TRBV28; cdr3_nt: TGTGCCAGCAGCCCAACAGGAGGGGAATCCTACGAGCAGTACTTC; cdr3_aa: CASSPTGGESYEQYF
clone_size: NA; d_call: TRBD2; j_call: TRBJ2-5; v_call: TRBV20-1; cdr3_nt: TGCAGTGCTAGAGGCGCGCGGGGGGTCCAAGAGACCCAGTACTTC; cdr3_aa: CSARGARGVQETQYF
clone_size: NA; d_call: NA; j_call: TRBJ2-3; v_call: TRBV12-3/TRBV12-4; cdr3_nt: TGTGCCAGCACCAAATCCGGGACACTCGGCACAGATACGCAGTATTTT; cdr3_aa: CASTKSGTLGTDTQYF
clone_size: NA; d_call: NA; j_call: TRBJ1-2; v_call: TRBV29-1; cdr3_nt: TGCAGCGTTGTAGGCCAGGGGTTATACTATGGCTACACCTTC; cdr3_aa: CSVVGQGLYYGYTF
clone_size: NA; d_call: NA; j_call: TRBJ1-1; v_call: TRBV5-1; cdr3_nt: TGCGCCAGCAGCTCGGGATCGAACACTGAAGCTTTCTTT; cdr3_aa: CASSSGSNTEAFF